This TCR beta chain was observed in a study of T-cell memory formation after mild COVID-19 (dated by TCRdb to the early 2020s). At the level of the whole study: TCR sequence clusters from the two donors were found to be largely donor specific. The cohort comprised two young, previously healthy adult volunteers, one female and one male. In a couple of donors, T-cell clones that expanded and contracted after mild COVID-19 were tracked by sequencing TCRalpha and TCRbeta repertoires over time.

Sequencing instrument: Illumina NovaSeq 6000. Using 5'RACE with constant-segment primers, TCRalpha and TCRbeta cDNA libraries were constructed, with sample barcodes and unique molecular identifiers added in the process. Trizol reagent was used to extract RNA from every sample. The libraries were amplified in two PCR steps, and the second step added a second sample barcode and Illumina TruSeq adapters. Sequencing of libraries was performed on an Illumina NovaSeq with 2 x 150 bp paired-end reads. Processing in the source paper ran as follows. Demultiplexing of reads and collapsing into UMI-guided consensus sequences were performed with migec v1.2.7. Using mixcr v2.1.11, the UMI consensuses were aligned to TRA and TRB V and J templates and assembled into clonotypes. Expanded or contracted clonotypes were those called significant by both edgeR and NoisET, with noise models trained on biological replicates. For edgeR calls, the thresholds were a false discovery rate-adjusted p below 0.01 and a log2 fold-change of 1. PCA with hierarchical clustering of max-normalized trajectories of the 1000 most abundant clonotypes was used as exploratory dynamics analysis. The CD4 or CD8 phenotype of responding clones was assigned using the separately sequenced CD4+ and CD8+ repertoires. Starting from the raw public reads, TCRdb applied fastp trimming at Q25, assembled clones with MiXCR and retained in-frame beta chains. Entries are consolidated by CDR3 protein sequence, retaining the most common genes and DNA. TCRdb, rather than the study authors, made the V and J calls. The table for this sample lists under 150,000 distinct CDR3 sequences; 22% of them were counted only once. The top ten constitute roughly 37% of the sample.

Trimming removed 5 bases from V and 7 bases from J, leaving 8 bases between the germline ends. The germline V gene (reference sequence) specifies SEHNR as CDR1 and FQNEAQ as CDR2. Counted from cysteine to phenylalanine, this CDR3 has 11 amino acids. Of all the DNA, just the CDR3 is kept, 33 bases in frame from base 1. What the research found in general, with its limitations: Balanced CD4/CD8 phenotypes were observed for clones contracting from day 15 to 85, whereas a bias towards CD4+ was observed for a second wave of clones expanding from day 15 to 37. The study covered only two mild cases, and larger cohorts including severe cases with pre-infection samples were considered necessary. Some responding clones were found in pre-infection memory, which suggests that pre-existing cross-reactive memory T cells took part in the SARS-CoV-2 response. The second-wave clones that peaked on day 37 were not confirmed to be SARS-CoV-2 specific. Contracting CD4+ clones appeared mostly in the CM and EM memory subsets, whereas CD8+ clones were enriched in EMRA.

Ficoll-Paque density gradient centrifugation was used to isolate PBMCs. This clonotype was observed a few times. No cognate antigen has been identified for it. Per-nucleotide qualities are absent, and no much larger clonotype sits a single base away. Sequences were obtained from PBMCs or a T cell subset sorted from them (not recorded which). The chain was built from TRBV7-9 and TRBJ2-5; no D gene can be assigned with confidence. The TCR originated in a young man who had mild COVID-19 (a few samples of this study predate the infection). The sample titles of this study are shuffled in the database, so cell type and time point are left out; the donor was told from shared clones. CDR3 protein: CASSPIGTQYF. The bases are TGTGCCAGCAGCCCCATCGGGACCCAGTACTTC. With the rest looked up from the reference TRBV7-9 and TRBJ2-5 genes rather than sequenced, the full variable domain is DTGVSQNPRHKITKRGQNVTFRCDPISEHNRLYWYRQTLGQGPEFLTYFQNEAQLEKSRLLSDRFSAERPKGSFSTLEIQRTEQGDSAMYLCASSPIGTQYFGPGTRLLVL.